The next 21 T cell receptor beta chains were all read from a single sample in a study of early T cells in non-severe SARS-CoV-2 infection (dated by TCRdb to the early 2020s). Libraries were built with 5' RACE. Reads for this sample came from a NextSeq 500. The public reads were run again by TCRdb, first through fastp at Q25 and then through MiXCR, and only productive beta chains were kept. Rows with a matching CDR3 protein are joined into one entry that keeps the most common DNA and genes. This sample gives 45,000 to 60,000 distinct CDR3 sequences in total; 7% to 10% of them show up just once. The ten largest clones capture 20% of the sample. Sequencing was carried out using whole blood. The origin of the receptors is an adult who was a healthcare worker with PCR-confirmed SARS-CoV-2 infection or an uninfected control (not recorded which).

At least ten counts were recorded for this clonotype. V and J are TRBV30 and TRBJ2-3; D tentatively fits TRBD1 or TRBD2 (6 bases each). Germline V lookup: CDR1 GTSNPN, CDR2 SVGIG (reference sequence). The length of the CDR3 is 12 residues. Trimming removed 3 bases from V and 6 bases from J, with 10 bases in between. CDR3 amino acids: CAWSRGRDTQYF. DNA of the CDR3: TGTGCCTGGAGCCGGGGGCGGGATACGCAGTATTTT.

The chain recombines TRBV9 with TRBJ2-2; D is unresolved. Germline-derived CDR1 and CDR2 are SGDLS and YYNGEE. This CDR3 contains 14 residues. Trimming removed 2 bases from V and 1 base from J, with 6 bases in between. This chain's CDR3 is CASSVAENTGELFF. The CDR3 DNA sequence: TGTGCCAGCAGCGTGGCAGAGAACACCGGGGAGCTGTTTTTT. Complete variable domain (other parts from reference TRBV9 and TRBJ2-2): DSGVTQTPKHLITATGQRVTLRCSPRSGDLSVYWYQQSLDQGLQFLIQYYNGEERAKGNILERFSAQQFPDLHSELNLSSLELGDSALYFCASSVAENTGELFFGEGSRLTVL.

In this sample, this clonotype turned up a few times. J is TRBJ2-7 and V is TRBV9, with 9 nucleotides matching TRBD2. The CDR3 spans 16 residues. V trimming: 0 bases; J trimming: 4 bases; junction bases outside the gene matches: 8. The germline gives CDR1 SGDLS, CDR2 YYNGEE. The chain's CDR3 is CASSVGSSGAPYEQYF. The CDR3 nucleotides are TGTGCCAGCAGCGTAGGGTCTAGCGGGGCCCCTTACGAGCAGTACTTC.

This clonotype showed up many times. The J gene is TRBJ1-1, the V gene TRBV12-3 or TRBV12-4, with TRBD1 as a possible D gene (5 bases). Deletions cut 7 bases from V and 0 bases from J, with 18 bases between. This CDR3 comprises 16 residues. The CDR3 spells CASIPDSPTMNTEAFF. CDR3 DNA sequence: TGTGCCAGCATCCCTGACAGCCCCACTATGAACACTGAAGCTTTCTTT.

In its sample, this clonotype was seen a few times. CDR3 protein: CASSPFRLMNTEAFF. CDR3 nucleotides: TGTGCCAGCTCACCCTTCAGGCTTATGAACACTGAAGCTTTCTTT. The V and J genes are TRBV18 and TRBJ1-1; D not certain. The V gene's germline CDR1 is KGHSH and CDR2 LQKENI. The CDR3 extends over 15 amino acids. V was clipped by 3 bases and J by 0 bases, with 11 bases between them. The full variable domain, completed using reference TRBV18 and TRBJ1-1, is NAGVMQNPRHLVRRRGQEARLRCSPMKGHSHVYWYRQLPEEGLKFMVYLQKENIIDESGMPKERFSAEFPKEGPSILRIQQVVRGDSAAYFCASSPFRLMNTEAFFGQGTRLTVV.

This chain links TRBV7-9 with TRBJ2-1, with 7 bases matching TRBD2. The V gene end was trimmed by 5 bases and the J gene end by 5 bases; junction bases not matched to a gene: 12. In germline, CDR1 is SEHNR, CDR2 FQNEAQ (reference sequence). The CDR3 is 16 residues long. CDR3 sequence reads: CASSPRRWGGNNEQFF. As DNA, the CDR3 is TGTGCCAGCAGCCCCCGGAGATGGGGGGGGAACAATGAGCAGTTCTTC.

The rearrangement links TRBV5-1 to TRBJ1-2; a possible D gene is TRBD1 (5 bases). This CDR3 region has 13 residues. V shed 3 bases and J shed 4 bases, with 10 bases lying between them. CDR1 and CDR2 (germline): SGHRS, YFSETQ. The DNA for the CDR3 is TGCGCCAGCAGCTCGGACATTTCCTATGGCTACACCTTC. Amino acid sequence: CASSSDISYGYTF.

This clonotype was observed at least ten times. The rearrangement joins TRBV6-1 to TRBJ1-3; TRBD1 agrees at 8 bases. This CDR3 has 18 amino acids. The J segment lost 4 bases and the V segment lost 2 bases, leaving 13 bases of the junction unmatched. In germline, CDR1 is MNHNS, CDR2 SASEGT. In nucleotides, the CDR3 is TGTGCCAGCAGTGAACGCCCCCCCGACAGGGGACGGGGAAACACCATATATTTT. It encodes CASSERPPDRGRGNTIYF.

The V gene is TRBV18, the J gene TRBJ2-7; maybe TRBD1 (6 bases). CDR1 is KGHSH and CDR2 is LQKENI in the germline V gene. The CDR3 covers 14 residues. Deletions cut 6 bases from V and 0 bases from J, with 12 bases between. CDR3 coding DNA: TGTGCCAGCTCCCTTGGGGGCCTCTCCTACGAGCAGTACTTC. This codes for CASSLGGLSYEQYF.

This clonotype was seen many times. The chain recombines TRBV7-6 with TRBJ1-2, with D perhaps matching TRBD1 (5 bases). The CDR3 is made up of 13 amino acids. V lost 0 bases, J lost 8 bases, and 10 bases lay in between. CDR1 is SGHVS and CDR2 is FNYEAQ in the germline V gene. The CDR3, as DNA: TGTGCCAGCAGCTTAGCGTGGGGGGAAGGCTACACCTTC. This codes for CASSLAWGEGYTF. Full variable domain (outside the CDR3, taken from reference TRBV7-6 and TRBJ1-2): GAGVSQSPRYKVTKRGQDVALRCDPISGHVSLYWYRQALGQGPEFLTYFNYEAQQDKSGLPNDRFSAERPEGSISTLTIQRTEQRDSAMYRCASSLAWGEGYTFGSGTRLTVV.

This chain connects TRBV5-6 to TRBJ2-7, with D tentatively TRBD1 or TRBD2 (5 bases each). Per the germline V gene, CDR1 is SGHDT and CDR2 is YYEEEE. The CDR3 runs 14 residues. The germline V and J ends were trimmed by 0 bases and 2 bases, with 9 bases remaining between them. Here the CDR3 DNA reads TGTGCCAGCAGCTTGGAAGGGACGGCCTACGAGCAGTACTTC. Translating it yields CASSLEGTAYEQYF.

This clonotype was detected a few times. V usage is TRBV27 and J usage is TRBJ2-2; possible D gene TRBD1, 5 bases. Germline-derived CDR1 and CDR2 are MNHEY and SMNVEV (reference sequence). The CDR3 has 14 residues. The ends were cut back, 6 bases at V and 1 base at J, with 9 bases in the middle. The CDR3 spells CASRLQVNTGELFF. The CDR3 coding sequence is TGTGCCAGCAGACTACAGGTGAACACCGGGGAGCTGTTTTTT.

The rearrangement links TRBV7-8 to TRBJ1-4; D not certain. Trimming stripped 6 bases from V and 3 bases from J, with 11 bases between. The CDR3 loop spans 14 amino acids. Germline lookup yields CDR1 SGHVS and CDR2 FQNEAQ. The CDR3 DNA reads as TGTGCCAGCAGTCGACCCGCAGCTAATGAAAAACTGTTTTTT. Translation gives CASSRPAANEKLFF.

This clonotype was counted many times. The gene calls are TRBV6-1 and TRBJ2-7; a possible D gene is TRBD1 (6 bases). CDR3 length equals 15 residues. From germline, CDR1 is MNHNS and CDR2 SASEGT. Trimming took 2 bases from V and 3 from J, leaving 14 bases between them. The DNA of the CDR3 is TGTGCCAGCAGTGAACGAGGACAGCAATACTACGAGCAGTACTTC. Its protein product is CASSERGQQYYEQYF.

This clonotype was picked up many times. V is TRBV10-3 and J is TRBJ2-7; D not certain. Germline loops: CDR1 ENHRY, CDR2 SYGVKD. V lost 0 bases, J lost 4 bases, and 4 bases lay in between. This CDR3 comprises 12 residues. CDR3 in amino acids: CAISESRYEQYF. The CDR3 DNA reads TGTGCCATCAGTGAGTCGCGGTACGAGCAGTACTTC.

The J gene is TRBJ2-4, the V gene TRBV3-1; a weak D match, TRBD1 (6 bases). The CDR3 totals 16 residues. From germline, CDR1 is LGHDT and CDR2 YNNKEL (reference sequence). Trimming took 4 bases from V and 1 from J, leaving 14 bases between them. This chain's CDR3 is CASSPRPTGAKNIQYF. In DNA, the CDR3 is TGTGCCAGCAGCCCGCGCCCTACAGGGGCCAAAAACATTCAGTACTTC.

The CDR3: CASSLLSQETQYF. Here the CDR3 DNA reads TGTGCCAGCAGCTTGCTCAGCCAAGAGACCCAGTACTTC. This chain links TRBV5-8 with TRBJ2-5; D not certain. The germline gives CDR1 SGHTS, CDR2 YDEGEE. The CDR3 sequence is 13 residues long. Trimming removed 1 base from V and 1 base from J, with 5 bases in between.

This rearrangement joins TRBV10-3 to TRBJ1-1; D is undetermined. This CDR3 has 15 amino acids. Germline V gene data show CDR1 as ENHRY and CDR2 as SYGVKD. The ends were cut back, 6 bases at V and 0 bases at J, with 14 bases in the middle. This CDR3 is CAISRTDILNTEAFF. The CDR3 DNA is TGTGCCATCAGCCGAACTGACATTTTGAACACTGAAGCTTTCTTT.

The chain joins TRBV2 to TRBJ1-4; D not certain. Germline values: CDR1 SNHLY, CDR2 FYNNEI. V was clipped by 8 bases and J by 5 bases, with 9 bases between them. This CDR3 contains 12 residues. The CDR3 DNA reads as TGTGCCAGCCGGGTTTCGAATGAAAAACTGTTTTTT. Residues: CASRVSNEKLFF. Filled out from reference TRBV2 and TRBJ1-4, the complete variable domain reads EPEVTQTPSHQVTQMGQEVILRCVPISNHLYFYWYRQILGQKVEFLVSFYNNEISEKSEIFDDQFSVERPDGSNFTLKIRSTKLEDSAMYFCASRVSNEKLFFGSGTQLSVL.

There are a few counts of this clonotype. V gene TRBV5-1 combines with J gene TRBJ2-2, with D unclear. Germline V lookup: CDR1 SGHRS, CDR2 YFSETQ. This CDR3 contains 14 residues. V was shortened by 0 bases and J by 8 bases, with 11 bases between the two germline ends. DNA for the CDR3: TGCGCCAGCAGCTTGGGGGCCCCGGCTGGGGAGCTGTTTTTT. Translating gives CASSLGAPAGELFF.

This clonotype was recorded a few times. The genes are TRBV5-5 and TRBJ2-7; D is possibly TRBD1 or TRBD2 (6 bases each). The V end was cut by 4 bases, the J end by 2 bases, with 22 bases between. CDR3 size: 17 residues. Germline CDR1 reads SGHKS; CDR2 reads YYEKEE (reference sequence). CDR3 sequence (DNA): TGTGCCAGCAGCCCCGATTGGGGGGCGGCATCTCCCTACGAGCAGTACTTC. This gives the protein CASSPDWGAASPYEQYF.